This TCR beta chain comes out of a study of cytomegalovirus exposure and HLA in healthy donors. Germline CDR1 MNHEY, CDR2 SMNVEV (reference sequence). J was trimmed by 5 bases and V by 5 bases; bases with no gene match: 8. This CDR3 is built from 14 residues. Use of 60 Vbeta and 13 Jbeta primers characterized the PCR. Using immunoSEQ multiplex PCR, the repertoire was profiled, and TCRdb retains in-frame clones only, with some absent. The sample consists of 100,000 or so clones, approximately 86% of them appearing once. The chain employs TRBV27 and TRBJ1-1; 7 bases map to TRBD1. Input material: PBMCs. This receptor was obtained from a man in his late teens or twenties in good health and CMV-seronegative. The CDR3, as DNA: TGTGCCAGCAGTCATCGACAGGGTAAGACTGAAGCTTTCTTT. It specifies CASSHRQGKTEAFF.